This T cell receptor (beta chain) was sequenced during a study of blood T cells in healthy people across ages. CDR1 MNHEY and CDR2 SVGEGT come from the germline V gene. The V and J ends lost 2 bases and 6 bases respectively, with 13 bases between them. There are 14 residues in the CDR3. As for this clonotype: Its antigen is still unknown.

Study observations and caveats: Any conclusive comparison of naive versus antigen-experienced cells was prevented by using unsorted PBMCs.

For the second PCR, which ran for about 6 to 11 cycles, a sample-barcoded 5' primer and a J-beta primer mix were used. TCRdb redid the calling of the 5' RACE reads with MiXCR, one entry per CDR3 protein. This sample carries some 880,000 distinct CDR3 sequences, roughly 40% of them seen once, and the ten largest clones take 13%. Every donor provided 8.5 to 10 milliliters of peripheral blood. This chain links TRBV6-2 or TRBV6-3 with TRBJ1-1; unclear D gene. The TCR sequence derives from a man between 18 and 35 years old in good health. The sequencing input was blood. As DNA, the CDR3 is TGTGCCAGCAGTTACGGTCCAGATTCCGCTGAAGCTTTCTTT. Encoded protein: CASSYGPDSAEAFF.